This T cell receptor beta chain was sequenced in a study of blood T cell repertoires in COVID-19. V shed 6 bases, J shed 14 bases, and the junction held 11 bases outside the gene matches. This CDR3 spans 13 amino acids. Germline CDR1 SNHLY, CDR2 FYNNEI. Cohorts were assigned according to the clinical history that participants reported. Symptom resolution, clearance, or two negative PCRs marked the recovered donors of Cohort 3. TCRdb's copy holds only in-frame clones and misses some; the assay was immunoSEQ multiplex PCR. The data hold around 150,000 clones, with 88% observed a single time. This clone was seen a single time.

This clonotype was sampled from a woman aged 45-60 years who had recovered from COVID-19. The chain uses TRBV2 and TRBJ2-1, with 9 bases fitting TRBD2. Material for sequencing was PBMCs or T cells enriched from blood (not recorded which). CDR3 DNA: TGTGCCAGCAGGATGGTAGGGCTAGCGGGAAAGTTCTTC. It is translated as CASRMVGLAGKFF.